A single sample gave rise to the 12 T cell receptor beta chains below, sequenced in a study of PD-L1 blockade in urothelial cancer. The repertoire was sequenced with immunoSEQ multiplex PCR; TCRdb's copy has only in-frame clones and lacks some. The sample lists around 56,000 clones, about 86% occurring once. Here the sequenced sample was PBMCs, taken around atezolizumab (anti-PD-L1) treatment. These receptors were collected from a man aged 50 to 59 with urothelial cancer.

This chain links TRBV18 with TRBJ2-5; D may be TRBD2 (5 bases). Germline-derived CDR1 and CDR2 are KGHSH and LQKENI. V was clipped by 5 bases and J by 2 bases, with 15 bases between them. This CDR3 is built from 15 residues. Here the CDR3 DNA reads TGTGCCAGCTCAAACTTCAGGAGGTCACAAGAGACCCAGTACTTC. Translating it yields CASSNFRRSQETQYF.

This chain links TRBV11-2 with TRBJ2-7, with D possibly TRBD1 on 6 matching bases. Germline CDR1 is SGHAT and CDR2 is FQNNGV. The CDR3 has 11 amino acids. The V end lost 6 bases, the J end lost 11 bases, and 14 bases lay between the germline ends. CDR3 amino acids: CASSVRDIEYF. CDR3 bases: TGTGCCAGCAGTGTCCGGGACATTGAGTACTTC.

V gene TRBV11-2 combines with J gene TRBJ1-1; no definite D call. The V gene lost 1 base and the J gene lost 4 bases, with 10 bases spanning the gap. The CDR3 extends over 14 amino acids. In germline, CDR1 is SGHAT, CDR2 FQNNGV. The chain's CDR3 is CASSLVTAGTEAFF. The DNA for the CDR3 is TGTGCCAGCAGCTTAGTGACGGCGGGCACTGAAGCTTTCTTT.

Only a few counts were recorded for this clone. The genes are TRBV5-1 and TRBJ2-1; 9 bases line up with TRBD2. With 5 bases clipped from V and 7 bases from J, the junction kept 7 bases outside the gene matches. Germline V lookup: CDR1 SGHRS, CDR2 YFSETQ. This CDR3 contains 14 residues. The CDR3 loop is CASRASGNKNEQFF. DNA for the CDR3: TGCGCCAGCAGGGCTAGCGGGAATAAGAATGAGCAGTTCTTC.

The V call is TRBV2, the J call TRBJ2-7; tentative D call: TRBD2 (6 bases). Germline lookup yields CDR1 SNHLY and CDR2 FYNNEI. This CDR3 is built from 15 residues. V was clipped by 2 bases and J by 3 bases, with 14 bases between them. The CDR3: CASSEYGEAGYEQYF. The CDR3 DNA follows: TGTGCCAGCAGTGAATATGGGGAGGCAGGCTACGAGCAGTACTTC. The full variable domain, its missing parts supplied by reference TRBV2 and TRBJ2-7, is EPEVTQTPSHQVTQMGQEVILRCVPISNHLYFYWYRQILGQKVEFLVSFYNNEISEKSEIFDDQFSVERPDGSNFTLKIRSTKLEDSAMYFCASSEYGEAGYEQYFGPGTRLTVT.

The chain uses TRBV5-4 and TRBJ1-1; 8 bases are a match to TRBD1. CDR1 SGHNT and CDR2 YYREEE come from the germline V gene (reference sequence). The CDR3 runs 14 residues. The ends lost 5 bases at V and 5 bases at J; junction bases unmatched: 8. CDR3 residues: CASRGDRGETEAFF. The CDR3 DNA reads as TGTGCCAGCAGAGGCGACAGGGGTGAAACTGAAGCTTTCTTT.

The chain carries TRBV9 and TRBJ2-2, with D possibly being TRBD1 (5 bases). The germline CDR1 and CDR2 sequences are SGDLS and YYNGEE. V was shortened by 5 bases and J by 0 bases, with 8 bases between the two germline ends. The CDR3 length is 14 residues. The CDR3 sequence: CASSHRTNTGELFF. CDR3 sequence (DNA): TGTGCCAGCAGTCACAGGACGAACACCGGGGAGCTGTTTTTT.

The chain is built from TRBV2 and TRBJ2-7, with no clear D. V lost 3 bases and J 0 bases, leaving 9 bases between the germline ends. CDR3 length: 14 amino acids. The V gene's germline CDR1 is SNHLY and CDR2 FYNNEI. For the CDR3, the DNA is TGTGCCAGCAGTGATATAGAGAGCTCCTACGAGCAGTACTTC. It yields the protein CASSDIESSYEQYF.

This chain uses TRBV7-9 with TRBJ1-1; 7 positions agree with TRBD1. The CDR3 runs to 11 residues. The V and J ends lost 5 bases and 8 bases, in that order; junction bases with no gene match: 2. CDR1 is SEHNR, CDR2 FQNEAQ, per germline (reference sequence). This chain's CDR3 is CASSRQGEAFF. CDR3 bases: TGTGCCAGCAGCAGACAGGGAGAAGCTTTCTTT.

The chain has TRBV2 and TRBJ2-1; 7 bases match TRBD2. Trimming cost V 0 bases and J 0 bases; bases outside gene matches: 8. Germline V gives CDR1 SNHLY, CDR2 FYNNEI. The CDR3 runs 18 residues. The CDR3 bases are TGTGCCAGCAGTGAAGCTGCGCAGCGGGGAAGCTCCTACAATGAGCAGTTCTTC. It yields the protein CASSEAAQRGSSYNEQFF.

The J gene is TRBJ1-4, the V gene TRBV18; TRBD1 agrees at 8 bases. With 2 bases clipped from V and 4 bases from J, the junction kept 6 bases outside the gene matches. CDR3 length equals 16 residues. Looked up from germline, CDR1 is KGHSH and CDR2 is LQKENI. The CDR3 is CASSPIGTGYNEKLFF. The CDR3 DNA reads TGTGCCAGCTCACCAATCGGGACAGGTTATAATGAAAAACTGTTTTTT.

CDR3 amino acids: CASSLAGVGSYNEQFF. CDR3 in DNA: TGTGCCAGCAGTCTAGCGGGAGTAGGTTCCTACAATGAGCAGTTCTTC. This chain connects TRBV28 to TRBJ2-1, with 10 bases that match TRBD2. Trimming at V came to 5 bases and at J to 1 base, leaving 5 bases not matched to a gene. This CDR3 is built from 16 residues. Germline CDR1 reads MDHEN; CDR2 reads SYDVKM.